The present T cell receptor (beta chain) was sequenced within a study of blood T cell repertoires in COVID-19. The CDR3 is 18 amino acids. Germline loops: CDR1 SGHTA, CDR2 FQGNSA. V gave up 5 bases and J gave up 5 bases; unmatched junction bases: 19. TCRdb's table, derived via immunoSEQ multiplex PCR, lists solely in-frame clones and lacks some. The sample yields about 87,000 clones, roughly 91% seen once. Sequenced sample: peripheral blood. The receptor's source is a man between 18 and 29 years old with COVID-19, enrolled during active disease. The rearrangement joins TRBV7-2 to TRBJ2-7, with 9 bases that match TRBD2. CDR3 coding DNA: TGTGCCAGCAGCACGCGGGGGGGGACTAGAAGTTTGGTCGACGAGCAGTACTTC. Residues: CASSTRGGTRSLVDEQYF.